One and the same sample provided the 23 T cell receptor beta chains below, sequenced in a study of CD8 T cells in ankylosing spondylitis. Study results and limitations: The study identified a TCR beta motif of seven or eight highly homologous variants that appeared characteristic of ankylosing spondylitis blood.

TCRdb reprocessed the 5' RACE reads with MiXCR, giving one entry per CDR3 protein. The sample has a few hundred thousand distinct CDR3 sequences; less than 9.5% are singletons. The antigens these receptors bind are not known. Sequenced material: blood, either unsorted or a sorted T cell fraction (not recorded which). These receptors came from a male donor with ankylosing spondylitis.

This clonotype was detected many times. The CDR3 here is CASSFGSTDTQYF. In DNA form, the CDR3 reads TGTGCCAGCAGTTTCGGGAGCACAGATACGCAGTATTTT. The rearrangement uses TRBV12-3 or TRBV12-4 and TRBJ2-3, with D hard to call. V was cut by 3 bases and J by 0 bases, with 4 bases left in between. The CDR3 spans 13 residues.

V is TRBV20-1 and J is TRBJ2-5; D gene ambiguous. V was trimmed by 0 bases and J by 3 bases, leaving 14 bases between them. The V gene's germline CDR1 is DFQATT and CDR2 SNEGSKA (reference sequence). This CDR3 comprises 15 residues. CDR3: CSARDHRHPEETQYF. DNA of the CDR3: TGCAGTGCTAGAGATCATCGGCATCCAGAAGAGACCCAGTACTTC.

This clonotype occurred many times. The chain links TRBV7-3 to TRBJ1-1, with no clear D. CDR3 length equals 15 residues. Germline V gives CDR1 SGHTA, CDR2 FQGTGA. V dropped 5 bases and J dropped 5 bases, with 18 bases sitting between them. The CDR3 bases are TGTGCCAGCAGCCCCACCGGACTCCCATTTACTGAAGCTTTCTTT. Protein sequence: CASSPTGLPFTEAFF.

This clonotype showed up just a few times. The chain recombines TRBV7-3 with TRBJ2-3; no reliable D call. The CDR3 covers 15 residues. The V end was cut by 2 bases, the J end by 2 bases, with 11 bases between. From germline, CDR1 is SGHTA and CDR2 FQGTGA. CDR3 sequence reads: CASSLRNRNTDTQYF. CDR3 nucleotide sequence: TGTGCCAGCAGCTTACGTAACAGAAACACAGATACGCAGTATTTT. The variable domain in full, completed from reference TRBV7-3 and TRBJ2-3, reads GAGVSQTPSNKVTEKGKYVELRCDPISGHTALYWYRQSLGQGPEFLIYFQGTGAADDSGLPNDRFFAVRPEGSVSTLKIQRTERGDSAVYLCASSLRNRNTDTQYFGPGTRLTVL.

In this sample, this clonotype turned up many times. The chain recombines TRBV27 with TRBJ2-1; no clear D gene. Trimming cost V 1 base and J 7 bases, with 8 bases left between them. The CDR3 length is 13 residues. The germline CDR1 and CDR2 sequences are MNHEY and SMNVEV (reference sequence). CDR3 nucleotide sequence: TGTGCCAGCAGTTTATGGGCCGGGAATGAGCAGTTCTTC. Translation: CASSLWAGNEQFF.

This clonotype showed up just a few times. This sequence joins TRBV7-8 and TRBJ1-1; D gene uncertain. Germline V gene sequence: CDR1 SGHVS, CDR2 FQNEAQ. V was shortened by 5 bases and J by 6 bases, with 10 bases between the two germline ends. The CDR3 length is 12 residues. The CDR3 sequence: CASSNRLSEAFF. For the CDR3, the DNA is TGTGCCAGCAGCAACCGGCTATCTGAAGCTTTCTTT.

The J gene is TRBJ2-5, the V gene TRBV12-3 or TRBV12-4; 7 positions match TRBD1. The CDR3 covers 14 residues. V trimming: 6 bases; J trimming: 4 bases; junction bases outside the gene matches: 8. CDR3 coding DNA: TGTGCCAGCAGCCGCAGACAGGGAAGAGAGACCCAGTACTTC. It yields the protein CASSRRQGRETQYF.

This rearrangement joins TRBV19 to TRBJ1-1; D gene ambiguous. V gave up 7 bases and J gave up 1 base, with 16 bases separating them. The CDR3 sequence is 15 residues long. CDR1 LNHDA and CDR2 SQIVND come from the germline V gene (reference sequence). For the CDR3, the DNA is TGTGCCAGTACCCCTAGCGGTTGGCCGAACACTGAAGCTTTCTTT. Protein sequence: CASTPSGWPNTEAFF.

In its sample, this clonotype was seen many times. The chain combines TRBV20-1 with TRBJ1-1; D remains ambiguous. The CDR3 spans 13 residues. Germline CDR1 and CDR2: DFQATT and SNEGSKA (reference sequence). V was cut by 3 bases and J by 4 bases, with 12 bases left in between. CDR3 amino acids: CSASPIRGTEAFF. In nucleotides, the CDR3 is TGCAGTGCTAGTCCGATCAGAGGCACTGAAGCTTTCTTT.

The chain carries TRBV30 and TRBJ2-7; D is undetermined. V was trimmed by 3 bases and J by 3 bases, leaving 15 bases between them. CDR3 length: 14 residues. Germline lookup yields CDR1 GTSNPN and CDR2 SVGIG (reference sequence). DNA for the CDR3: TGTGCCTGGAGATCATCAGGATTTAACTACGAGCAGTACTTC. It yields the protein CAWRSSGFNYEQYF.

This clonotype was seen more than once but under ten times. The chain combines TRBV10-3 with TRBJ2-3, with D uncertain. V was clipped by 7 bases and J by 0 bases, with 14 bases between them. The germline CDR1 and CDR2 sequences are ENHRY and SYGVKD. The CDR3 has 15 residues. CDR3 region: CAITQSELSTDTQYF. CDR3 nucleotides: TGTGCCATCACCCAATCCGAGTTAAGCACAGATACGCAGTATTTT.

V usage is TRBV24-1 and J usage is TRBJ1-5, with D possibly matching TRBD1 (5 bases). CDR1 is KGHDR, CDR2 SFDVKD, per germline. The CDR3 extends over 13 amino acids. Trimming shortened V by 2 bases and J by 5 bases, and 6 bases separated the two germline ends. This CDR3 is CATSDSTDQPQHF. CDR3 nucleotides: TGTGCCACCAGTGATTCGACAGATCAGCCCCAGCATTTT.

Many counts were recorded for this clonotype. This sequence joins TRBV4-3 and TRBJ2-7; tentatively, D is TRBD2 (6 bases). The CDR3 contains 18 residues. The germline CDR1 and CDR2 sequences are LGHNA and YSLEER. V lost 3 bases and J lost 3, with 24 bases in between. The DNA for the CDR3 is TGCGCCAGCAGCCAGACTTCGGGAGCGGGCCCTAAAGGCTACGAGCAGTACTTC. Translated, it gives CASSQTSGAGPKGYEQYF.

This clonotype appeared a few times. The rearrangement joins TRBV5-1 to TRBJ2-3, with a tentative D call TRBD1 (7 bases). Trimming left V 4 bases short and J 3 bases short, with 18 bases between. The CDR3 contains 16 residues. Germline CDR1 SGHRS, CDR2 YFSETQ. This CDR3 is CASSLKTGTGTDTQYF. DNA of the CDR3: TGCGCCAGCAGCCTTAAGACAGGGACTGGTACAGATACGCAGTATTTT.

This chain links TRBV29-1 with TRBJ2-7, with D perhaps TRBD2 (5 bases). Per the germline V gene, CDR1 is SQVTM and CDR2 is ANQGSEA. This CDR3 is built from 16 residues. Between the trimmed V and J ends, which lost 5 bases and 6 bases, there was a span of 26 bases. The CDR3 coding sequence is TGCAGCGTTACCTTACCACAGACCTTTTGGGCGGGCGAGCAGTACTTC. This gives the protein CSVTLPQTFWAGEQYF.

The chain employs TRBV7-3 and TRBJ2-6; TRBD1 is a possible D gene (6 bases). V dropped 4 bases and J dropped 0 bases, with 19 bases sitting between them. The CDR3 loop spans 19 amino acids. In germline, CDR1 is SGHTA, CDR2 FQGTGA. The chain's CDR3 is CASSYRRDIQPSGANVLTF. CDR3 coding DNA: TGTGCCAGCAGCTACCGACGGGACATACAACCCTCTGGGGCCAACGTCCTGACTTTC.

This clonotype was seen a few times. This rearrangement joins TRBV5-1 to TRBJ2-6; weak D call: TRBD2 (6 bases). V was pared by 2 bases and J by 4 bases, with 13 bases between. Germline loops: CDR1 SGHRS, CDR2 YFSETQ. The CDR3 length is 16 residues. The CDR3: CASSLVGGYGANVLTF. For the CDR3, the DNA is TGCGCCAGCAGCTTAGTCGGAGGGTACGGGGCCAACGTCCTGACTTTC. Full variable domain (missing parts from reference TRBV5-1 and TRBJ2-6): KAGVTQTPRYLIKTRGQQVTLSCSPISGHRSVSWYQQTPGQGLQFLFEYFSETQRNKGNFPGRFSGRQFSNSRSEMNVSTLELGDSALYLCASSLVGGYGANVLTFGAGSRLTVL.

The rearrangement joins TRBV6-2 or TRBV6-3 to TRBJ2-6, with D unclear. The V and J ends lost 10 bases and 4 bases respectively, with 11 bases between them. Germline loops: CDR1 MNHEY, CDR2 SVGEGT. The CDR3 extends over 13 amino acids. CDR3 sequence: CATVAPGANVLTF. The CDR3 DNA reads TGTGCCACCGTGGCCCCGGGGGCCAACGTCCTGACTTTC.

This clonotype was found a few times. The rearrangement links TRBV5-1 to TRBJ1-1; TRBD1 agrees at 7 bases. Trimming cost V 2 bases and J 1 base; bases outside gene matches: 11. The CDR3 runs 17 residues. Germline CDR1 and CDR2: SGHRS and YFSETQ. The CDR3 nucleotides read TGCGCCAGCAGCTTAAACAGGGGAGTAGCCGCGAACACTGAAGCTTTCTTT. Translating it yields CASSLNRGVAANTEAFF.

V and J are TRBV20-1 and TRBJ2-3, with 8 nucleotides matching TRBD2. V was clipped by 6 bases and J by 0 bases; unmatched bases: 8. CDR1 is DFQATT, CDR2 SNEGSKA, per germline (reference sequence). CDR3 length equals 15 residues. This CDR3 is CSAHSTSESTDTQYF. In DNA, the CDR3 is TGCAGTGCCCATTCGACTAGCGAAAGCACAGATACGCAGTATTTT.

The rearrangement links TRBV20-1 to TRBJ2-5, with D uncertain. CDR1 is DFQATT and CDR2 is SNEGSKA in the germline V gene (reference sequence). The CDR3 has 13 residues. Trimming cost V 2 bases and J 2 bases, with 9 bases left between them. CDR3 in amino acids: CSARRTTQETQYF. The CDR3 DNA is TGCAGTGCTAGACGGACGACTCAAGAGACCCAGTACTTC.

Many counts were recorded for this clonotype. The gene calls are TRBV12-3 or TRBV12-4 and TRBJ1-1; D call uncertain. With 4 bases removed from V and 4 bases from J, the gap between germline ends came to 10 bases. The CDR3 covers 13 residues. CDR3 sequence reads: CASSSQELTEAFF. Written as DNA, the CDR3 is TGTGCCAGCAGTTCCCAGGAACTCACTGAAGCTTTCTTT.

The V gene is TRBV7-8, the J gene TRBJ2-1; maybe TRBD2 (6 bases). V lost 5 bases and J 1 base, leaving 15 bases between the germline ends. The CDR3 contains 16 residues. Per germline, CDR1 SGHVS and CDR2 FQNEAQ. The CDR3 loop is CASSPRAGTSYNEQFF. Here the CDR3 DNA reads TGTGCCAGCAGCCCTAGAGCCGGGACTTCCTACAATGAGCAGTTCTTC.